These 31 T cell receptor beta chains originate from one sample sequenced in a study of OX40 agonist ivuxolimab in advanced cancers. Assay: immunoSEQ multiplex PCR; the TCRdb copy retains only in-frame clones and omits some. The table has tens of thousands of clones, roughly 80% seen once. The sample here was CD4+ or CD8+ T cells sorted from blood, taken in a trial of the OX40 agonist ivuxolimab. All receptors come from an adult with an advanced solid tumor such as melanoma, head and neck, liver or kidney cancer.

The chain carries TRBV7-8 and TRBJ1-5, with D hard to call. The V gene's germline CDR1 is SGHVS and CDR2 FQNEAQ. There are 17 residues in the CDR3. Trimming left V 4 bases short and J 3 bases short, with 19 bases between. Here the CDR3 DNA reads TGTGCCAGCAGCTCCAGTCGAGTCTCAAAAATCAATCAGCCCCAGCATTTT. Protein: CASSSSRVSKINQPQHF.

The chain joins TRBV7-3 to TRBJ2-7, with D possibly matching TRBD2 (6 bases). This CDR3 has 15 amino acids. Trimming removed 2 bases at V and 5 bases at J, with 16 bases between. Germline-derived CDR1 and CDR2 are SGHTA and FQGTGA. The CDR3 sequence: CASSLLGGSTDEQYF. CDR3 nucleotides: TGTGCCAGCAGCTTACTTGGAGGGAGCACTGACGAGCAGTACTTC. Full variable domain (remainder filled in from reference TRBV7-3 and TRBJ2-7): GAGVSQTPSNKVTEKGKYVELRCDPISGHTALYWYRQSLGQGPEFLIYFQGTGAADDSGLPNDRFFAVRPEGSVSTLKIQRTERGDSAVYLCASSLLGGSTDEQYFGPGTRLTVT.

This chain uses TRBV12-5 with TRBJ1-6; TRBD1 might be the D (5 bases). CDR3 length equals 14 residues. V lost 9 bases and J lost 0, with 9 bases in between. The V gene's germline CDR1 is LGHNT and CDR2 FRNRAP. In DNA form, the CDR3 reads TGTGCTAGCGGGGGGAGCTCCTATAATTCACCCCTCCACTTT. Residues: CASGGSSYNSPLHF.

The CDR3 DNA reads as TGTGCCAGTAGTAACCGGGGGCCGGATACGCAGTATTTT. As protein: CASSNRGPDTQYF. The chain is built from TRBV19 and TRBJ2-3; either TRBD1 or TRBD2 may supply D (6 bases each). The CDR3 sequence is 13 residues long. V lost 4 bases and J 6 bases, leaving 11 bases between the germline ends. The germline V gene has CDR1 LNHDA and CDR2 SQIVND (reference sequence).

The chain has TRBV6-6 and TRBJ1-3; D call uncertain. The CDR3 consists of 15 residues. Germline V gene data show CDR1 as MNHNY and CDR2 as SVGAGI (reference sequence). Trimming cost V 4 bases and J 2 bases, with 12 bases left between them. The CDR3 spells CASSSTRVPGNTIYF. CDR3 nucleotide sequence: TGTGCCAGCAGTTCCACGAGGGTCCCTGGAAACACCATATATTTT.

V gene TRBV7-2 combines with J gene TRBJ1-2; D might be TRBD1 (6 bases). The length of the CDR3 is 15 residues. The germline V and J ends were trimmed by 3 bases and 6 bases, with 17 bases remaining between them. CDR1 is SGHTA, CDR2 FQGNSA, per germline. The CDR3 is CTSSFTLTGPDGYTF. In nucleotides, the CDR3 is TGTACCAGCAGCTTTACGTTAACAGGGCCTGATGGCTACACCTTC.

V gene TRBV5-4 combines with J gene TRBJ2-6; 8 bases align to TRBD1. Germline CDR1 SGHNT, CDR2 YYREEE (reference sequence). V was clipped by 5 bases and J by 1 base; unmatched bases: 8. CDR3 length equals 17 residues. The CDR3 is CASRPSGGASGANVLTF. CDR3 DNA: TGTGCCAGCAGACCTTCAGGGGGCGCATCTGGGGCCAACGTCCTGACTTTC.

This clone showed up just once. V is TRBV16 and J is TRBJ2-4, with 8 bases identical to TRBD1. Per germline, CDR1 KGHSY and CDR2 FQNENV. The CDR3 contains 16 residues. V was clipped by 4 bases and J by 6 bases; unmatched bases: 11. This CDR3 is CASSPLDFGQGNIQYF. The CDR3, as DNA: TGTGCCAGCAGCCCCCTGGATTTCGGACAGGGAAACATTCAGTACTTC.

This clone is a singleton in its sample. The CDR3, as DNA: TGTGCCATCAGTTGGCTAGCGGGGGAGTACAATGAGCAGTTCTTC. Translated: CAISWLAGEYNEQFF. The chain has TRBV10-3 and TRBJ2-1; TRBD2 matches 10 bases. V trimming: 5 bases; J trimming: 4 bases; junction bases outside the gene matches: 5. The CDR3 contains 15 residues. Germline V lookup: CDR1 ENHRY, CDR2 SYGVKD.

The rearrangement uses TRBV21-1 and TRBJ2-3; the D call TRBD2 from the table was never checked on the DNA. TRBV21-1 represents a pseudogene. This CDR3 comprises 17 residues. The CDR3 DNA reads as TGTGCCAGCAGCAAAGCGGGACTAGCGGGAGGTTCAGATACGCAGTATTTT. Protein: CASSKAGLAGGSDTQYF.

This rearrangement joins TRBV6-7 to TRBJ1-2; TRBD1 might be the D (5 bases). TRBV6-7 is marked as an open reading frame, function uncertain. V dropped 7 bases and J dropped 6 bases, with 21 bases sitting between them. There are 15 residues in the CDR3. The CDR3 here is CASTKRGPVEDGYTF. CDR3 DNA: TGTGCCAGCACCAAAAGGGGCCCAGTGGAGGATGGCTACACCTTC.

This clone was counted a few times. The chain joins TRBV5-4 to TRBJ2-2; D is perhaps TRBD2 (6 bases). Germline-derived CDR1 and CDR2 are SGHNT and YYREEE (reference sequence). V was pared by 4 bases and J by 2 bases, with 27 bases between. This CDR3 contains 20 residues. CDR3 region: CASSPRRQTGTPINTGELFF. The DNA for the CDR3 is TGTGCCAGCAGCCCGCGGCGACAGACCGGGACTCCCATCAACACCGGGGAGCTGTTTTTT.

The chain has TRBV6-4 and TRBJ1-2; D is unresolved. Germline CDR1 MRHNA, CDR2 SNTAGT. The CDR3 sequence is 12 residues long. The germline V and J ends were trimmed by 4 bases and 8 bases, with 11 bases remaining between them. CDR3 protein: CASSVLRMGYTF. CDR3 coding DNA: TGTGCCAGCAGTGTACTGAGGATGGGCTACACCTTC.

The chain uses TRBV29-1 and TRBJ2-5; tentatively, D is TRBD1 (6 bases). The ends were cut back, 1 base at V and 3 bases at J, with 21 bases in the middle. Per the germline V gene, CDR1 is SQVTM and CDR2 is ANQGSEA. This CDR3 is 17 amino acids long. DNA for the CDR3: TGCAGCGTTGAAGGTCGGGGCAACCGGGACACTAAAGAGACCCAGTACTTC. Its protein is CSVEGRGNRDTKETQYF.

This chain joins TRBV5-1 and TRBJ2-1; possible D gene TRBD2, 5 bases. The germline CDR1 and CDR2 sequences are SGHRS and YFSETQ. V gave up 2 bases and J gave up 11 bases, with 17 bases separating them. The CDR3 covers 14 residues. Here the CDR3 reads CASSFNSGTSQQFF. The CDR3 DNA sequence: TGCGCCAGCAGCTTTAACAGCGGAACATCTCAGCAGTTCTTC.

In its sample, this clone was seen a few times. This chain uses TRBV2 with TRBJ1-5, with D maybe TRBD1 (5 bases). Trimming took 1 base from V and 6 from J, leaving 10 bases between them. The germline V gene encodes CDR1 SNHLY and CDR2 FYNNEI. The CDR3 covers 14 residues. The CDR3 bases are TGTGCCAGCAGTGAAGGGCAGGGAGCTCAGCCCCAGCATTTT. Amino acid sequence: CASSEGQGAQPQHF.

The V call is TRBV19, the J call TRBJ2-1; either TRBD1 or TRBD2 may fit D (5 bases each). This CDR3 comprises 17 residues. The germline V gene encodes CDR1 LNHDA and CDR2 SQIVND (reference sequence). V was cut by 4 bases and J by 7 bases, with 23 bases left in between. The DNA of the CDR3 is TGTGCCAGTAGTACCGAGGGTTCGGGACGGACCCTTAATGAGCAGTTCTTC. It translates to CASSTEGSGRTLNEQFF.

The CDR3 reads CSVPLAGGPYEQYF. Written as DNA, the CDR3 is TGCAGCGTTCCGTTAGCGGGAGGACCCTACGAGCAGTACTTC. The chain carries TRBV29-1 and TRBJ2-5; 10 bases fit TRBD2. The J call is doubtful: the DNA matches TRBJ2-7 better. This CDR3 region has 14 residues. Germline loops: CDR1 SQVTM, CDR2 ANQGSEA.

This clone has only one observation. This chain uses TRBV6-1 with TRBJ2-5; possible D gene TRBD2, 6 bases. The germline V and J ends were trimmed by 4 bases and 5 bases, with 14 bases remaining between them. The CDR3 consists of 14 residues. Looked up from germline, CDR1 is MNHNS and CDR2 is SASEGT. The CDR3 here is CASSGSGPGETQYF. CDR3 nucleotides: TGTGCCAGCAGTGGGAGCGGGCCAGGGGAGACCCAGTACTTC.

The CDR3 DNA sequence: TGCGCCAGCAGCCGAGGACTAGCGGGAGAGTTAGATACGCAGTATTTT. Translated, it gives CASSRGLAGELDTQYF. The chain is built from TRBV5-1 and TRBJ2-3; 13 nucleotides match TRBD2. The CDR3 totals 16 residues. The J segment lost 5 bases and the V segment lost 4 bases, leaving 7 bases of the junction unmatched. The germline CDR1 and CDR2 sequences are SGHRS and YFSETQ.

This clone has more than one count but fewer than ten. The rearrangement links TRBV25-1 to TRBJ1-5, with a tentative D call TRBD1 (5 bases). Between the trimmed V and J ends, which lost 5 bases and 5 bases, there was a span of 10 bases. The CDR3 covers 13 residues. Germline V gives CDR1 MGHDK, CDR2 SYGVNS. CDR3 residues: CASSSRGDQPQHF. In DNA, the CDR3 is TGTGCCAGCAGTAGTAGAGGGGATCAGCCCCAGCATTTT.

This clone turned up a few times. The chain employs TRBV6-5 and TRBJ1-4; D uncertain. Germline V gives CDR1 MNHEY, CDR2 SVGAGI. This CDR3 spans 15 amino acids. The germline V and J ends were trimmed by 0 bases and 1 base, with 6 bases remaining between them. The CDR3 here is CASSYSFVTNEKLFF. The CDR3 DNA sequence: TGTGCCAGCAGTTACTCGTTTGTAACTAATGAAAAACTGTTTTTT.

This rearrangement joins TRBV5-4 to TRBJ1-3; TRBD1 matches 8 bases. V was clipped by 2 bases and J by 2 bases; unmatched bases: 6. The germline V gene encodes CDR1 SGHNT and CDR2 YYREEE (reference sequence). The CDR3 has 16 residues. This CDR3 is CASSFGTGIAGNTIYF. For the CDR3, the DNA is TGTGCCAGCAGCTTCGGGACAGGTATCGCTGGAAACACCATATATTTT. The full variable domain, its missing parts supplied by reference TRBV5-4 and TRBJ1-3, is ETGVTQSPTHLIKTRGQQVTLRCSSQSGHNTVSWYQQALGQGPQFIFQYYREEENGRGNFPPRFSGLQFPNYSSELNVNALELDDSALYLCASSFGTGIAGNTIYFGEGSWLTVV.

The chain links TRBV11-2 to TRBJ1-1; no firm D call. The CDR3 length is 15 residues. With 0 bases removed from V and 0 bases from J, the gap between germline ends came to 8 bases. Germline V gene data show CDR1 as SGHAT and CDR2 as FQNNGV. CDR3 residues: CASSLDRNLNTEAFF. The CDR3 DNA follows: TGTGCCAGCAGCTTAGACAGGAACCTGAACACTGAAGCTTTCTTT.

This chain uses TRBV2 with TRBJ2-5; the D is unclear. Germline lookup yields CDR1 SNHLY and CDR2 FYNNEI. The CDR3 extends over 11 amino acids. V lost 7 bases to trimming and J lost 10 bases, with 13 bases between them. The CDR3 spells CASTPDVFQYF. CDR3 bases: TGTGCCAGCACCCCGGACGTGTTCCAGTACTTC.

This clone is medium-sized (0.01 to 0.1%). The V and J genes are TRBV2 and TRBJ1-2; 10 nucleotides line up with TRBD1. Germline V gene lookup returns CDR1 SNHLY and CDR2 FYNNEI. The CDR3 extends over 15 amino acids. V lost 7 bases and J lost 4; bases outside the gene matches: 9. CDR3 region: CASMLGQGRSYGYTF. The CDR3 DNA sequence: TGTGCCAGCATGTTGGGACAGGGGAGATCCTATGGCTACACCTTC.

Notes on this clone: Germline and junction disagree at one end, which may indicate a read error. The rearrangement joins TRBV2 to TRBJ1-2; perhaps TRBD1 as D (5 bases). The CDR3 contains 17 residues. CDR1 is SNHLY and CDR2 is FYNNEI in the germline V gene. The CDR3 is CTSSEAGARGLNYGYTF. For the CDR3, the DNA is TGTACCAGCAGTGAAGCAGGAGCGAGGGGATTAAACTATGGCTACACCTTC.

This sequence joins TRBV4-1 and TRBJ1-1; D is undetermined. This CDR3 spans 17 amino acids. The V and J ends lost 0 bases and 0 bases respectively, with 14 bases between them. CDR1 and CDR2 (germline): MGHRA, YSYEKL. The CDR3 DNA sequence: TGCGCCAGCAGCCAAGATCTTGCGAACTCTCTGAACACTGAAGCTTTCTTT. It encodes CASSQDLANSLNTEAFF.

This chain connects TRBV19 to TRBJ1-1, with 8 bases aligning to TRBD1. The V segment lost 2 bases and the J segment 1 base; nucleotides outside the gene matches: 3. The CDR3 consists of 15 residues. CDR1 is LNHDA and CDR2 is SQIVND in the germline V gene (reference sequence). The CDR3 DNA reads TGTGCCAGTAGTATACAGGGGGCTTCGAACACTGAAGCTTTCTTT. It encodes CASSIQGASNTEAFF.

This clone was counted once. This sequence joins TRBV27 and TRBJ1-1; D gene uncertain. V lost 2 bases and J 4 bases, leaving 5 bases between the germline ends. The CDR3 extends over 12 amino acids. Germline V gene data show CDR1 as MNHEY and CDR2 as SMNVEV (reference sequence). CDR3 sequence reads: CASSLVPTEAFF. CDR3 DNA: TGTGCCAGCAGTTTAGTGCCCACTGAAGCTTTCTTT.

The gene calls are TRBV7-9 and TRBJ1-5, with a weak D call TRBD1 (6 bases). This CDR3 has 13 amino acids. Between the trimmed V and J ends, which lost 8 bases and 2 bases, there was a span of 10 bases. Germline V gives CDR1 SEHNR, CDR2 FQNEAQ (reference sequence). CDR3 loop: CASSGAGNQPQHF. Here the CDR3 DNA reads TGTGCCAGCTCAGGGGCTGGCAATCAGCCCCAGCATTTT.